One and the same sample provided the 15 T cell receptor beta chains below, sequenced in a study of radiotherapy plus CTLA-4 blockade in lung cancer. The method was immunoSEQ multiplex PCR; TCRdb's version includes in-frame clones alone and lacks a portion of them. Among 95,000 to 150,000 clones listed, around 90% were seen once. The sequencing used peripheral blood, collected from a patient treated with radiotherapy plus ipilimumab. Receptors originate from a human donor with non-small cell lung cancer that progressed on radiotherapy plus ipilimumab.

The V gene is TRBV29-1, the J gene TRBJ2-7; TRBD1 aligns across 9 bases. Germline CDR1 is SQVTM and CDR2 is ANQGSEA. The CDR3 is made up of 18 amino acids. The V and J ends lost 0 bases and 6 bases, in that order; junction bases with no gene match: 18. The CDR3 sequence is CSVEDFPRTGTGTPEQYF. The CDR3 DNA sequence: TGCAGCGTTGAAGATTTTCCCCGCACCGGGACAGGGACCCCCGAGCAGTACTTC.

V gene TRBV9 combines with J gene TRBJ1-4; D may be TRBD1 (6 bases). V lost 4 bases and J lost 8, with 18 bases in between. Germline V gives CDR1 SGDLS, CDR2 YYNGEE. The CDR3 contains 15 residues. In DNA, the CDR3 is TGTGCCAGCAGCCCCCGGGGACATTTCGGCGAAAAACTGTTTTTT. Translation: CASSPRGHFGEKLFF.

The rearrangement uses TRBV28 and TRBJ1-5; no clear D gene. The length of the CDR3 is 14 residues. CDR1 is MDHEN, CDR2 SYDVKM, per germline. Trimming stripped 5 bases from V and 3 bases from J, with 11 bases between. CDR3 in amino acids: CASSPGGDNQPQHF. The CDR3 DNA is TGTGCCAGCAGTCCCGGAGGCGACAATCAGCCCCAGCATTTT.

The rearrangement joins TRBV7-9 to TRBJ1-3; D may be TRBD1 (5 bases). Germline assignment: CDR1 SEHNR and CDR2 FQNEAQ (reference sequence). Trimming left V 2 bases short and J 6 bases short, with 8 bases between. This CDR3 region has 13 residues. The CDR3 loop reads CASSLTGANTIYF. As DNA, the CDR3 is TGTGCCAGCAGCTTAACTGGGGCAAACACCATATATTTT.

J is TRBJ2-3 and V is TRBV5-6; TRBD2 agrees at 8 bases. After removal of 0 bases from V and 2 bases from J, the junction contained 5 bases not matched to a gene. Germline V gene sequence: CDR1 SGHDT, CDR2 YYEEEE. This CDR3 is 16 amino acids long. DNA of the CDR3: TGTGCCAGCAGCTTGGTCACTAGCGGAAACACAGATACGCAGTATTTT. It is translated as CASSLVTSGNTDTQYF.

The chain carries TRBV5-1 and TRBJ2-1; D uncertain. This CDR3 is built from 14 residues. Germline V gene lookup returns CDR1 SGHRS and CDR2 YFSETQ. Trimming left V 0 bases short and J 6 bases short, with 10 bases between. The CDR3 sequence: CASSLVVSINEQFF. The CDR3 DNA reads TGCGCCAGCAGCTTGGTAGTTAGCATCAATGAGCAGTTCTTC. The complete variable domain, with remaining parts taken from reference TRBV5-1 and TRBJ2-1, reads KAGVTQTPRYLIKTRGQQVTLSCSPISGHRSVSWYQQTPGQGLQFLFEYFSETQRNKGNFPGRFSGRQFSNSRSEMNVSTLELGDSALYLCASSLVVSINEQFFGPGTRLTVL.

V is TRBV10-3 and J is TRBJ1-1; maybe TRBD1 (5 bases). This CDR3 comprises 14 residues. The ends were cut back, 2 bases at V and 0 bases at J, with 7 bases in the middle. Germline CDR1 reads ENHRY; CDR2 reads SYGVKD. CDR3: CAISEGAVNTEAFF. The CDR3 coding sequence is TGTGCCATCAGTGAGGGGGCCGTGAACACTGAAGCTTTCTTT.

This clone was seen a single time. The rearrangement uses TRBV29-1 and TRBJ2-3; weak D call: TRBD2 (7 bases). V lost 3 bases to trimming and J lost 8 bases, with 21 bases between them. Germline V gene lookup returns CDR1 SQVTM and CDR2 ANQGSEA. The CDR3 has 15 amino acids. The CDR3 sequence: CSVDPWEGGEVTQYF. CDR3 sequence (DNA): TGCAGCGTTGATCCTTGGGAGGGGGGGGAAGTTACGCAGTATTTT.

The chain combines TRBV19 with TRBJ2-2; TRBD1 matches 11 bases. From germline, CDR1 is LNHDA and CDR2 SQIVND (reference sequence). This CDR3 region has 20 residues. V dropped 1 base and J dropped 4; count of bases not matched to a gene: 14. CDR3 region: CASSIGGTGGSPRGTGELFF. The CDR3, as DNA: TGTGCCAGTAGTATAGGGGGGACAGGGGGTTCCCCTCGAGGCACCGGGGAGCTGTTTTTT.

The rearrangement uses TRBV7-6 and TRBJ1-3, with D uncertain. CDR3 length: 18 residues. Germline V gene lookup returns CDR1 SGHVS and CDR2 FNYEAQ. The ends were cut back, 2 bases at V and 4 bases at J, with 21 bases in the middle. The CDR3 loop is CASSLSPGVPVLGNTIYF. The CDR3 DNA is TGTGCCAGCAGCTTATCTCCCGGGGTTCCTGTTTTAGGAAACACCATATATTTT.

The chain combines TRBV7-3 with TRBJ2-3, with D maybe TRBD2 (6 bases). Between the trimmed V and J ends, which lost 2 bases and 2 bases, there was a span of 11 bases. This CDR3 comprises 15 residues. Per the germline V gene, CDR1 is SGHTA and CDR2 is FQGTGA. The CDR3 DNA is TGTGCCAGCAGCTTATCCGGGGGATACACAGATACGCAGTATTTT. It codes for CASSLSGGYTDTQYF.

The J gene is TRBJ1-5, the V gene TRBV7-2; D perhaps matches TRBD1 (6 bases). The germline V and J ends were trimmed by 4 bases and 6 bases, with 13 bases remaining between them. The CDR3 extends over 14 amino acids. Germline lookup yields CDR1 SGHTA and CDR2 FQGNSA. Here the CDR3 reads CASSWAGAGQPQHF. In nucleotides, the CDR3 is TGTGCCAGCAGCTGGGCGGGGGCTGGTCAGCCCCAGCATTTT.

The genes are TRBV10-3 and TRBJ2-3; 9 bases fit TRBD2. The germline V gene encodes CDR1 ENHRY and CDR2 SYGVKD. The J segment lost 6 bases and the V segment lost 7 bases, leaving 11 bases of the junction unmatched. The length of the CDR3 is 15 residues. CDR3 nucleotides: TGTGCCATCAACGGCAGGCGGGAGGGCCTCGATACGCAGTATTTT. It encodes CAINGRREGLDTQYF.

The rearrangement uses TRBV18 and TRBJ1-4, with a tentative D call TRBD1 (5 bases). V was cut by 3 bases and J by 3 bases, with 14 bases left in between. The CDR3 spans 16 residues. The germline gives CDR1 KGHSH, CDR2 LQKENI. The CDR3 nucleotides are TGTGCCAGCTCACCCGGGACGGGGATTGCTAATGAAAAACTGTTTTTT. Amino acids: CASSPGTGIANEKLFF.

The rearrangement joins TRBV6-1 to TRBJ1-3; D is undetermined. From germline, CDR1 is MNHNS and CDR2 SASEGT. V dropped 4 bases and J dropped 2 bases, with 3 bases sitting between them. CDR3 length: 12 amino acids. The DNA for the CDR3 is TGTGCCAGCAGTGGGGCTGGAAACACCATATATTTT. Its protein is CASSGAGNTIYF.